The clone carrying this TCR beta chain has at least ten counts. The antigen is undetermined. Via MiXCR, TCRdb re-called the reads, giving one row per CDR3 protein. Here the sample spans hundreds of thousands of distinct CDR3 sequences, around a third being singletons. The entry originates in a study of T cell repertoires in cytomegalovirus infection. Across the whole study: CMV epitopes used comprised recently identified HLA-C-restricted ones and well-studied HLA-B-restricted ones. Both a matching HLA type and CMV infection were indicated by public TCR beta signatures.

Study-wide results and limits: CMV carriers with the relevant HLA were identified by cumulative public TCR beta family frequency. The response measured ex vivo was dominated by TCR beta clonotypes (HLA-C-restricted and CMV-specific).

Sample: cultured PBMCs, taken from culture after CMV antigen stimulation. The sequence came from a human donor in good health (CMV status not recorded). Some clones in this sample may be carry-over from other donors' samples.

In DNA form, the CDR3 reads TGTGCCAGCAGCCAGGGACTAGCCCGATTGAGCCAGTACTTC. Translation: CASSQGLARLSQYF. This chain connects TRBV7-2 to TRBJ2-5; 9 nucleotides match TRBD2. The germline gives CDR1 SGHTA, CDR2 FQGNSA. CDR3 length: 14 residues. V lost 5 bases and J lost 10; bases outside the gene matches: 11.